This T cell receptor beta chain derives from a study of blood T cell repertoires in COVID-19. At the level of the study: Specimens from acute and convalescent COVID-19 originated in the United States, Italy and Spain. T cells, B-cell-depleted T cells, or PBMCs supplied cDNA or gDNA.

In the study's own analysis: Counts of nucleated cells, estimated from reference gene primer amplification, were obtained. Produced via immunoSEQ multiplex PCR; TCRdb's table is partial and in-frame only. The V and J calls and clone size come from that table; D and trimming were worked out from the DNA. This repertoire shows approximately 250,000 clones, approximately 85% found once; its top ten account for around 5.5%. Seattle researchers signed up patients amid active infection and tracked them longitudinally. V lost 6 bases and J lost 5, with 14 bases in between. The germline gives CDR1 MNHEY, CDR2 SVGAGI. This CDR3 contains 14 residues.

Source material: peripheral blood. The source of this sequence is a man between 50 and 59 years old with COVID-19, enrolled during active disease. J is TRBJ1-5 and V is TRBV6-5; D possibly corresponds to TRBD1 (6 bases). CDR3: CASRANRADQPQHF. The CDR3 DNA is TGTGCCAGCAGGGCCAACAGGGCAGATCAGCCCCAGCATTTT.